This T cell receptor (beta chain) stems from a study of shared clonotypes between healthy human individuals. Regarding the study as a whole: Represented diversity, genetic and exposure-history alike, was limited by few donors.

Clones were read by immunoSEQ multiplex PCR, and TCRdb kept only the in-frame ones, dropping some. The profile shows approximately 2,200,000 clones, 85% to 95% of them singletons. Trimming pared 5 bases from V and 2 bases from J, leaving 9 bases between. Germline V gene data show CDR1 as SGHNT and CDR2 as YENEEA. This CDR3 spans 13 amino acids. As regards this clone: Its antigen is still unknown. Other DNA sequences in the sample encode the same CDR3.

Naive-designated CD8 cells lacked CD45RO, were positively enriched for CCR7, and omitted terminally differentiated effector memory CD45RA+ cells. This clonotype was sampled from a man aged 18 to 30 in good health. Some clones in this sample may be carry-over from other donors' samples. The specimen sequenced was naive CD8+ T cells from PBMCs. The gene calls are TRBV11-3 and TRBJ1-1; TRBD1 is a possible D gene (6 bases). The CDR3 loop is CASSARGNTEAFF. Written as DNA, the CDR3 is TGTGCCAGCAGCGCCAGGGGCAACACTGAAGCTTTCTTT.